This T cell receptor (beta chain) was observed in a study of cytomegalovirus exposure and HLA in healthy donors. Study background: The 120 validation repertoires used the same platform as the approximately 670 first-cohort repertoires (as reported by a later analysis). Findings of the study overall: The classifier, whose performance was assessed in both the original and validation cohorts, reportedly diagnosed cytomegalovirus status with high specificity and sensitivity.

The germline V gene encodes CDR1 KGHSH and CDR2 LQKENI. CDR3 length: 16 residues. V lost 3 bases and J lost 8; bases outside the gene matches: 10. Worth noting for this clone: The antigen is undetermined.

Produced via immunoSEQ multiplex PCR; TCRdb's table is partial and in-frame only. The sample gives over 200,000 clones, 80% to 90% of which show up once; roughly 2.8% is in the top ten. This TCR came from a woman under 30 in good health and CMV-seronegative. The specimen was PBMCs. The chain combines TRBV18 with TRBJ2-3; TRBD2 matches at 11 bases. CDR3 coding DNA: TGTGCCAGCTCACCGCGAACTAGCGGGAGCGGGGGTACGCAGTATTTT. Protein: CASSPRTSGSGGTQYF.